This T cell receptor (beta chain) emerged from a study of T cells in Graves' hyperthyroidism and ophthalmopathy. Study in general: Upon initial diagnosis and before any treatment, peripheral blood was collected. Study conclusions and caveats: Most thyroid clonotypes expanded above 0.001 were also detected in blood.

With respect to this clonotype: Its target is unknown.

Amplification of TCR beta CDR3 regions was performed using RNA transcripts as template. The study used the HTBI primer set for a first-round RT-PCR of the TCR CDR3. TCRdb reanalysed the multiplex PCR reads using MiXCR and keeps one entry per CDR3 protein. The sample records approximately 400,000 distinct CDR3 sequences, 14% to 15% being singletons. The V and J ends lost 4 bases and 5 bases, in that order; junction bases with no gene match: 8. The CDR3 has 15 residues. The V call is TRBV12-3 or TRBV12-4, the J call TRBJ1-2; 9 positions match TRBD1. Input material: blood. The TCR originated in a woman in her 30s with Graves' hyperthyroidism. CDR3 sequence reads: CASSSAGTGSYGYTF. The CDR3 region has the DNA TGTGCCAGCAGTTCCGCCGGGACAGGGTCGTATGGCTACACCTTC.